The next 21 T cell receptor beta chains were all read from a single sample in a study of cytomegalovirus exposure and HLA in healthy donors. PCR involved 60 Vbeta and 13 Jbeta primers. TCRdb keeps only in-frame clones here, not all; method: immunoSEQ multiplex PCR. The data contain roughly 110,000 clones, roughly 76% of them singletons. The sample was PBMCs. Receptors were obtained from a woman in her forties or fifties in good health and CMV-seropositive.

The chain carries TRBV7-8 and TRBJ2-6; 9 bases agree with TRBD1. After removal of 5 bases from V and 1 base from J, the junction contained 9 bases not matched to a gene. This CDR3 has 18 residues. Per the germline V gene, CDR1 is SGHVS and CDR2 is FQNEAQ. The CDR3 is CASSTYRGPGSGANVLTF. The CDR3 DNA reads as TGTGCCAGCAGCACATACAGGGGGCCGGGGTCTGGGGCCAACGTCCTGACTTTC.

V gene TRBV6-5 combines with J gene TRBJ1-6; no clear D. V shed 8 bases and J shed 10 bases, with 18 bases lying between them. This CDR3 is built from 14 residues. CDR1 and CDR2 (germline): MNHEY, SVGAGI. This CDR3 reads CASRTHGGESPLHF. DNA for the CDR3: TGTGCCAGCCGAACACACGGAGGAGAGTCACCCCTCCACTTT.

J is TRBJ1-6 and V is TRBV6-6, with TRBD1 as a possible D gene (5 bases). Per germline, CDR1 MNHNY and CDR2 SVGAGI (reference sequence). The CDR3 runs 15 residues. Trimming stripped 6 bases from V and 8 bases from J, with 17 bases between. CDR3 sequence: CASSYGGVGDSPLHF. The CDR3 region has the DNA TGTGCCAGCAGCTACGGGGGGGTAGGGGATTCACCCCTCCACTTT.

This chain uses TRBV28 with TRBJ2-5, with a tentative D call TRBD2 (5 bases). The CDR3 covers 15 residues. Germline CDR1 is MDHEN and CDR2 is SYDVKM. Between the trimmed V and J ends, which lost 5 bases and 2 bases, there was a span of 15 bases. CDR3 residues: CASSALGVVQETQYF. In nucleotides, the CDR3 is TGTGCCAGCAGTGCTCTCGGGGTAGTACAAGAGACCCAGTACTTC.

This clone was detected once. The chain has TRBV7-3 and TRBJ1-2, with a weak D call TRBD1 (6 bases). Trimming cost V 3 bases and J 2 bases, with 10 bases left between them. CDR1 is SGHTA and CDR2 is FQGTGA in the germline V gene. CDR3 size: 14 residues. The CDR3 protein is CASSFTGTNYGYTF. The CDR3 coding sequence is TGTGCCAGCAGCTTTACAGGGACGAACTATGGCTACACCTTC.

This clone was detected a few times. The CDR3 region has the DNA TGTGCCAGCAGCCCCGGGACAGGTTTTTACACAGATACGCAGTATTTT. It translates to CASSPGTGFYTDTQYF. The chain carries TRBV7-9 and TRBJ2-3; 8 bases map to TRBD1. Germline V gives CDR1 SEHNR, CDR2 FQNEAQ (reference sequence). This CDR3 region has 16 residues. Trimming removed 5 bases from V and 2 bases from J; junction bases left unmatched: 9.

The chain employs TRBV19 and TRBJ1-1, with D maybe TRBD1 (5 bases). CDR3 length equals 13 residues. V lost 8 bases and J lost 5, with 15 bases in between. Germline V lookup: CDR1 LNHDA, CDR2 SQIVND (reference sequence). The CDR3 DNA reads TGTGCCAGTGGAGGGGTTTTCGGAACTGAAGCTTTCTTT. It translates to CASGGVFGTEAFF.

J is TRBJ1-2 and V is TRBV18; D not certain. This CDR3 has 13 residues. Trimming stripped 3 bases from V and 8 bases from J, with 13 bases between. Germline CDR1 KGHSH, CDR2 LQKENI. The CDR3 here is CASSPAAAGGYTF. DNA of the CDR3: TGTGCCAGCTCACCGGCGGCAGCGGGAGGCTACACCTTC.

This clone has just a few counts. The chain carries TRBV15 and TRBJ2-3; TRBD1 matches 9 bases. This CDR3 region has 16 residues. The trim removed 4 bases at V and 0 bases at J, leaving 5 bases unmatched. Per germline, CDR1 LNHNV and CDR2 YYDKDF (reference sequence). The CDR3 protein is CATSNRDRASTDTQYF. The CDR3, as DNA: TGTGCCACCAGCAACCGGGACAGGGCTAGCACAGATACGCAGTATTTT.

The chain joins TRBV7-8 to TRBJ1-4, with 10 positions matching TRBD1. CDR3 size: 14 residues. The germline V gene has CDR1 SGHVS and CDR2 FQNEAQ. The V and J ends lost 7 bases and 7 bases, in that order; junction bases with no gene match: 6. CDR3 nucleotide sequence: TGTGCCAGCACCATGGACAGGGGGTTTGAAAAACTGTTTTTT. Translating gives CASTMDRGFEKLFF.

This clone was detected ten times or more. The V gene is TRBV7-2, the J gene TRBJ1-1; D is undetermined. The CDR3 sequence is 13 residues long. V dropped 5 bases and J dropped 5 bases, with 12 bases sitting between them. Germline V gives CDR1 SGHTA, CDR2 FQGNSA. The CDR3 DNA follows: TGTGCCAGCAGCCCCTCGTCGGGAACTGAAGCTTTCTTT. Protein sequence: CASSPSSGTEAFF.

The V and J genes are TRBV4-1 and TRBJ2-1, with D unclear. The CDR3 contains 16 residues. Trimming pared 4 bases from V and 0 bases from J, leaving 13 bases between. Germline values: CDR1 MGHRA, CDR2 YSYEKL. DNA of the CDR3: TGCGCCAGCAGCCGCCTATGGGCAGGCTCCTACAATGAGCAGTTCTTC. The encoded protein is CASSRLWAGSYNEQFF.

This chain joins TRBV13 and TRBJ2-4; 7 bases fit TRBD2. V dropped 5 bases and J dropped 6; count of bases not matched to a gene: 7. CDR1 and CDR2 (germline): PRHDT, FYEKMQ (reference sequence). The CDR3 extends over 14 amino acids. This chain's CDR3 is CASSPRAGVNIQYF. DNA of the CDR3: TGTGCCAGCAGCCCCCGGGCGGGGGTAAACATTCAGTACTTC.

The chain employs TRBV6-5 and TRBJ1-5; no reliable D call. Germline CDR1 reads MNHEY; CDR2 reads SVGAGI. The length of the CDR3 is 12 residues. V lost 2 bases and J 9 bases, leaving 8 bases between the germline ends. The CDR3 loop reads CASSYGGGPQHF. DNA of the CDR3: TGTGCCAGCAGTTACGGAGGAGGGCCCCAGCATTTT.

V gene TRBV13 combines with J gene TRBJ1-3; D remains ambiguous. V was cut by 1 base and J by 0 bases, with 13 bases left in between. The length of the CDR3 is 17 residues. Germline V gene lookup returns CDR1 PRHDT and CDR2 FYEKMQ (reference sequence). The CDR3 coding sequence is TGTGCCAGCAGCTTAGTACCGGGTTTGAGCTCTGGAAACACCATATATTTT. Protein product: CASSLVPGLSSGNTIYF.

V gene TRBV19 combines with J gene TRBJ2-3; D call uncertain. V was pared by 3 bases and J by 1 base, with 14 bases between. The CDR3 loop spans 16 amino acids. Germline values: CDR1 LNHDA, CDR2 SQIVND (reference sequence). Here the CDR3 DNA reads TGTGCCAGTAGTATCACCAGGCCGAGTGGCACAGATACGCAGTATTTT. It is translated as CASSITRPSGTDTQYF.

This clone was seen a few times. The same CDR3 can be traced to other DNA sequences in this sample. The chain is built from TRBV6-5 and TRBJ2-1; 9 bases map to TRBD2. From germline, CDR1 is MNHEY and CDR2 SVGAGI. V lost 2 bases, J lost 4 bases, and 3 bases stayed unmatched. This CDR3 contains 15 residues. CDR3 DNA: TGTGCCAGCAGTTACGTGGCGGGGGGGTACAATGAGCAGTTCTTC. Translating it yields CASSYVAGGYNEQFF.

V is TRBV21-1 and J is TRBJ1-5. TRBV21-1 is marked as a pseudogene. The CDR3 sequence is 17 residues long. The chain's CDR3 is CASSKVSGRELYQPQHF. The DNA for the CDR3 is TGTGCCAGCAGCAAAGTTTCGGGTCGGGAGCTTTATCAGCCCCAGCATTTT.

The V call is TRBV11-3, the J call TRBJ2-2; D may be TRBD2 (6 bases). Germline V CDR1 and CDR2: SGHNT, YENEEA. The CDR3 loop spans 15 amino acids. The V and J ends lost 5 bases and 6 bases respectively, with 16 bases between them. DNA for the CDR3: TGTGCCAGCAGCCCAGGTAGCGGCGAGGCCGGGGAGCTGTTTTTT. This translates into CASSPGSGEAGELFF.

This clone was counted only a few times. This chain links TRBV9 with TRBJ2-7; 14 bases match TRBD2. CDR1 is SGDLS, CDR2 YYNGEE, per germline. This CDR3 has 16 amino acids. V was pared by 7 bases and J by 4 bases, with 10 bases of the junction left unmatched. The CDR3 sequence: CASGRGTSGGRYEQYF. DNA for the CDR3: TGTGCCAGCGGGAGGGGGACTAGCGGGGGACGGTACGAGCAGTACTTC.

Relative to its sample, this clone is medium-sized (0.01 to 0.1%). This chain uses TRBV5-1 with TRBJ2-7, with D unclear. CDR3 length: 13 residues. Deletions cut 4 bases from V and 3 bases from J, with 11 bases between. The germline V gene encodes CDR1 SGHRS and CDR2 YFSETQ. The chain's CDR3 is CASSPMSGYEQYF. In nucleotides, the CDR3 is TGCGCCAGCAGCCCTATGTCAGGCTACGAGCAGTACTTC.